The T cell receptor (beta chain) under discussion was sequenced for a study of control samples from healthy donors and cancer patients. The V and J ends lost 5 bases and 4 bases respectively, with 12 bases between them. There are 15 residues in the CDR3. Germline V gene data show CDR1 as SGHAT and CDR2 as FQNNGV. Method: immunoSEQ multiplex PCR; TCRdb's copy keeps in-frame clones and lacks some. The data hold roughly 130,000 clones, with about nine tenths observed a single time. This clone was picked up one time. The chain is built from TRBV11-2 and TRBJ2-6, with D unclear. The TCR sequence derives from a man between 18 and 35 years old in good health. Sequencing was performed on blood. CDR3 region: CASSQPNRGANVLTF. The CDR3 nucleotides read TGTGCCAGCAGCCAGCCGAATCGGGGGGCCAACGTCCTGACTTTC.